Sequencing of this T cell receptor (beta chain) was carried out in a study of shared clonotypes between healthy human individuals (dated by TCRdb to the early 2020s). Regarding the research as a whole: The cohort included a few men and a couple of women between 18 and 49 years of age. Between about 0.9 and 10 billion PBMCs per donor were obtained by leukapheresis. The study deeply sequenced blood TCR repertoires of about 5 healthy adults to estimate repertoire size and the extent of clonotype sharing between individuals. To increase sequencing depth and limit assay-specific biases, different laboratories used diverse techniques to prepare libraries and sequence TCR repertoires. What the work shows at the level of the full study, not this receptor alone: Because the study included only a small number of donors, the genetic and exposure-history diversity represented was limited. Based on pairwise subsampling, the degree of clonotype sharing among donors was expected to be affected by sequencing depth. Sampling was restricted to blood, and TCR repertoires in tissue are likely to differ from TCR repertoires in blood.

Comments on this clone: Its specific antigen is unknown. The record has no base qualities; no much larger clone is one base away.

Using the deep immunoSEQ assay, TCR CDR3 regions were amplified from genomic DNA by multiplex PCR. For each cell subset, the extracted genomic DNA was distributed evenly across all wells of several immunoSEQ 96-well plates, and each plate served as one replicate. Each replicate PCR for unsorted PBMC received roughly 290 ng genomic DNA, equal to tens of thousands of T cell genomes. Genomic DNA from unsorted PBMC was sequenced over ten immunoSEQ deep assay plates. The purified libraries were quantified using a Qubit 3.0 fluorometer, sized with a Bioanalyzer 2100, and then quantified again using the KAPA Library Quantification kit. A separate single-read 150-cycle Illumina NextSeq 550 flow cell was used to sequence each immunoSEQ 96-well plate. Per the source publication's procedure: The immunoSEQ output contained only junctional sequences without quality scores, so filtering could not match that applied to full-length reads. Sequences were annotated with PyIR, a Python wrapper for IgBLAST v1.9, using IMGT germline references to assign V/J genes and CDR3. Reads with weak V/J assignments (E-value above 1e-6), missing CDR3, stop codons, out-of-frame junctions, or ambiguous translated residues were removed. V3J clonotypes were defined as sequences sharing an identical inferred V gene, J gene, and CDR3 amino acid sequence. To compute the percentage overlap between repertoires, the number of shared unique clonotypes was divided by the size of the smaller repertoire. RTK rarefaction, the Chao1 estimator, and Recon v2.1 estimates of unobserved clonotypes were used to assess repertoire richness. TCRdb provides this immuneACCESS table in a form limited to in-frame rearrangements. Some clones are lacking; in checked studies, under half of them reflect an unresolved V gene, and why the rest are absent is not known. V and J calls and clone size come straight from that table; D and trimming were deduced from the DNA. This sample lists over 400,000 clones; roughly 80% were detected once. Of the sample, roughly 13% is held by the ten largest clones.

The donors were healthy, HIV-negative adults with no recently reported acute infections or vaccinations. Every donor was a Caucasian adult residing in Nashville, Tennessee, USA. In the unsorted samples, 85 million to 100 million PBMCs were counted, and genomic DNA was extracted using the QIAamp DNA Blood Mini kit. Blood was obtained by leukapheresis, after which PBMCs were separated by Ficoll-Histopaque density gradient centrifugation and cryopreserved in liquid nitrogen vapor phase. At the junction V is shortened by 11 bases and J by 3 bases, with 20 bases in between. The germline V gene (reference sequence) yields LNHDA for CDR1 and SQIVND for CDR2. The CDR3 contains 15 residues, cysteine and phenylalanine counted. CDR3 DNA only is kept here, 45 bases in frame from base 1.

The chain was built from TRBV19 and TRBJ1-5; no D gene can be assigned with confidence. What was sequenced was PBMCs. This receptor was taken from a woman between 35 and 50 years old in good health. Some clones in this sample may be carry-over from other donors' samples. The nucleotides read TGTGCCCCAGACCGTCCGGGGATGGACAATCAGCCCCAGCATTTT. Its coded protein is CAPDRPGMDNQPQHF.